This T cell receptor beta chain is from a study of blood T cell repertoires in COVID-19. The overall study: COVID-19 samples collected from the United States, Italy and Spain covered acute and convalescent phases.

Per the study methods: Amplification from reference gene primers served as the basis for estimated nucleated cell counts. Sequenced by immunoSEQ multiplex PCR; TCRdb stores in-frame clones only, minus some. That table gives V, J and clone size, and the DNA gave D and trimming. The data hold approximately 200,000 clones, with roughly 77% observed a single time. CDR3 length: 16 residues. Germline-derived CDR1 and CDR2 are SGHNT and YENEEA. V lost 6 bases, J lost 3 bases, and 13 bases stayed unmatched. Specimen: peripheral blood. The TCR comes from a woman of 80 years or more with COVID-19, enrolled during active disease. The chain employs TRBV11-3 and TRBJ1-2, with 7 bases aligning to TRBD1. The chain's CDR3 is CASSPTGAGSDYGYTF. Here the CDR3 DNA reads TGTGCCAGCAGTCCAACAGGGGCGGGTTCGGACTATGGCTACACCTTC. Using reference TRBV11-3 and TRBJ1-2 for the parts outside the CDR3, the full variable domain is EAGVVQSPRYKIIEKKQPVAFWCNPISGHNTLYWYLQNLGQGPELLIRYENEEAVDDSQLPKDRFSAERLKGVDSTLKIQPAELGDSAVYLCASSPTGAGSDYGYTFGSGTRLTVV.